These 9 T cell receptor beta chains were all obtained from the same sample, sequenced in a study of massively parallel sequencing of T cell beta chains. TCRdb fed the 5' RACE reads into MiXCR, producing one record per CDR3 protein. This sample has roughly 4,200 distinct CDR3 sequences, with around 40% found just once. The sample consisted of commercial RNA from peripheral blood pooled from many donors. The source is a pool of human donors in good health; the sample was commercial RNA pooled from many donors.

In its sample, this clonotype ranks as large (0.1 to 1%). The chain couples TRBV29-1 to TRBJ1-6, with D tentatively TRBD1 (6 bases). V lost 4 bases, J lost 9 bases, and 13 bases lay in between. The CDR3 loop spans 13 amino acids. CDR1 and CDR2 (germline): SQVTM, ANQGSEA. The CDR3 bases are TGCAGCGTTGTGACGGGGGCTGGTTCACCCCTCCACTTT. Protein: CSVVTGAGSPLHF.

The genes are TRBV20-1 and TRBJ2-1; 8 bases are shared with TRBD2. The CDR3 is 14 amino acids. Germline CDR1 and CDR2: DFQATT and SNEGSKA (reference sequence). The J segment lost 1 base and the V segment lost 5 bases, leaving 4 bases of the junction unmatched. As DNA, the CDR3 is TGCAGTGCTGGCACTAGCGGTTCCTACAATGAGCAGTTCTTC. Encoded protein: CSAGTSGSYNEQFF.

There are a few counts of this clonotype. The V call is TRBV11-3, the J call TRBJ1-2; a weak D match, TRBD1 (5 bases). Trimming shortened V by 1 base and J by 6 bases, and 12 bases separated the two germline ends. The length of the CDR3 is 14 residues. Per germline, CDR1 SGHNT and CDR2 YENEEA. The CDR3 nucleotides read TGTGCCAGCAGCTTAGGATCCAGGGCCCATGGCTACACCTTC. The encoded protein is CASSLGSRAHGYTF.

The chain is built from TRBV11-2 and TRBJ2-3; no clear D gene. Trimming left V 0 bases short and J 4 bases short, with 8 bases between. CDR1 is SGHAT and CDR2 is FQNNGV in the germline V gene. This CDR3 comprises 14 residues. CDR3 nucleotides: TGTGCCAGCAGCTTAGATCAACCCGCAGATACGCAGTATTTT. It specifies CASSLDQPADTQYF.

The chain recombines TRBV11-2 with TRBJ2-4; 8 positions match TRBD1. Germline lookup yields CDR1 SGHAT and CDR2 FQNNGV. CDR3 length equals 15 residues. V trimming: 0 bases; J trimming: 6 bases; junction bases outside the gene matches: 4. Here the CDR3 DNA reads TGTGCCAGCAGCTTAGATCCCCAGGGGGCAAACATTCAGTACTTC. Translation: CASSLDPQGANIQYF.

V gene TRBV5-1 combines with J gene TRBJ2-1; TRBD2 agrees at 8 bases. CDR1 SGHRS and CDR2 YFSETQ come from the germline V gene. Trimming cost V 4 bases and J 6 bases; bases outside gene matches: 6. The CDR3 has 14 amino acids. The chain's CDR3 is CASSVVGTSNEQFF. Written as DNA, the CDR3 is TGCGCCAGCAGCGTGGTGGGGACTAGCAATGAGCAGTTCTTC.

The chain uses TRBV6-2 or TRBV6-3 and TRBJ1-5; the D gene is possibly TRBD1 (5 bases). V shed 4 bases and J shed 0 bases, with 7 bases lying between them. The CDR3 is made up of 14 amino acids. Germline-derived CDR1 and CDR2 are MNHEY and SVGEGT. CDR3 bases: TGTGCCAGCAGTTGGGACGTTAGCAATCAGCCCCAGCATTTT. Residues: CASSWDVSNQPQHF.

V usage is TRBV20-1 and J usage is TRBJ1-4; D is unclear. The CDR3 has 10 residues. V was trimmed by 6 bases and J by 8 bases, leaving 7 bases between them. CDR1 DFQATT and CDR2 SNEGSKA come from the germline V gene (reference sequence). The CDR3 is CSAFVEKLFF. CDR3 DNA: TGCAGTGCCTTCGTAGAAAAACTGTTTTTT.

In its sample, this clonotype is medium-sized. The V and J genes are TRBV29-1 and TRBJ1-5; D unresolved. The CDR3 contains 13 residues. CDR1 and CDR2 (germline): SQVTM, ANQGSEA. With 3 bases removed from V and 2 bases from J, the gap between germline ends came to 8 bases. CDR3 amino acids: CSVDEGGNQPQHF. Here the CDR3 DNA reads TGCAGCGTTGACGAGGGCGGCAATCAGCCCCAGCATTTT.